This T cell receptor (beta chain) was captured by sequencing in a study of beta chain features in type 1 diabetes. With respect to this clone: What it recognizes is unknown.

The germline V gene has CDR1 LNHDA and CDR2 SQIVND (reference sequence). The ends lost 7 bases at V and 8 bases at J; junction bases unmatched: 12. CDR3 length: 14 amino acids. Study-level results: Compared with healthy donors, patients appeared to share more similar naive, central memory and regulatory TCRB repertoires. In every one of the four CD4+ subsets, TCRB CDR3s were moderately but significantly shorter in Type 1 diabetes patients.

Every bit of the isolated RNA underwent reverse transcription, so sequencing read expressed TCRB transcripts. This table comes from immunoSEQ multiplex PCR, and its TCRdb copy is limited to in-frame clones, with some not included. The sample includes some 900,000 clones, about a sixth of them seen just once. CD45RO/CCR7/CD25/CD127/CD95/CD27 sorting isolated CD4+ naive, central memory, regulatory and stem cell-like memory cells. V and J are TRBV19 and TRBJ1-2; 8 nucleotides align to TRBD1. The receptor was derived from a woman between 18 and 29 years old in good health. The specimen sequenced was naive CD4+ T cells from blood. The CDR3 sequence is CASTPSWTGNGYTF. The CDR3 DNA reads TGTGCCAGTACCCCGTCGTGGACAGGGAACGGCTACACCTTC.